The clone carrying this T cell receptor (beta chain) appeared a few times. Its target is not known. The data were obtained in a study of human T cells and chemical hapten exposure. Study summary: The patient population, which was mostly female, had alopecia areata, totalis or universalis.

Individual cDNA molecules each carried unique molecular identifiers attached by the library. TCRdb independently ran MiXCR on the RACE reads; one entry per CDR3 protein. The data show some 330,000 distinct CDR3 sequences, 4.5% to 5.5% seen once. The study, taken as a whole, reports: Relative to control repertoires, expanded TCRs gave rise to significantly more large CDR3 similarity clusters.

The CDR3 has 17 residues. The V segment lost 5 bases and the J segment 6 bases; nucleotides outside the gene matches: 9. The germline V gene has CDR1 MNHEY and CDR2 SMNVEV (reference sequence). Sample time point: pre-sensitization, week 0. As to treatment: therapeutic diphenylcyclopropenone sensitization with weekly scalp DPC. This sample comprised whole blood, obtained in connection with sensitization to the hapten diphenylcyclopropenone (DPC). This clonotype originated in a woman between 18 and 29 years old with alopecia areata. Some clones in this sample may be carry-over from other donors' samples. The J gene is TRBJ2-1, the V gene TRBV27; 14 bases match TRBD2. CDR3 sequence: CASSPRTSGGPINEQFF. For the CDR3, the DNA is TGTGCCAGCAGTCCACGGACTAGCGGGGGGCCAATCAATGAGCAGTTCTTC.